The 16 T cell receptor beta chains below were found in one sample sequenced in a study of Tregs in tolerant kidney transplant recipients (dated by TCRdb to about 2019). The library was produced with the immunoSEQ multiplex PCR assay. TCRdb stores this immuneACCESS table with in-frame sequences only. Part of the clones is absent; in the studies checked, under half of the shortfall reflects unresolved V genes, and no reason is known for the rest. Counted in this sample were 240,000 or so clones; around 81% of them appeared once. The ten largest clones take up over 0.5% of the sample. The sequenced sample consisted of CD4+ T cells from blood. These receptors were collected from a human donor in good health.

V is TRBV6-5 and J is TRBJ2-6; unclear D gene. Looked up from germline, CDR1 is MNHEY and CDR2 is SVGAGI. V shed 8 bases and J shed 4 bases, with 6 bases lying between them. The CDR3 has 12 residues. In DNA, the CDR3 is TGTGCCAGCCGGATGGGGGCCAACGTCCTGACTTTC. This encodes CASRMGANVLTF.

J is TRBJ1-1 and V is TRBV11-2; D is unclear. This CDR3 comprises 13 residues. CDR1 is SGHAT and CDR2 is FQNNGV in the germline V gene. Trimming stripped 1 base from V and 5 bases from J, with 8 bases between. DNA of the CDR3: TGTGCCAGCAGCTTAGTCTATCCAACTGAAGCTTTCTTT. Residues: CASSLVYPTEAFF.

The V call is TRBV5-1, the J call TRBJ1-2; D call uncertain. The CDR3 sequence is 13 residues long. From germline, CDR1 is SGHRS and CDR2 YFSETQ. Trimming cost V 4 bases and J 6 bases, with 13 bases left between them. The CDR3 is CASSITGLNGYTF. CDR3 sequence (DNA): TGCGCCAGCAGCATCACGGGGTTGAATGGCTACACCTTC.

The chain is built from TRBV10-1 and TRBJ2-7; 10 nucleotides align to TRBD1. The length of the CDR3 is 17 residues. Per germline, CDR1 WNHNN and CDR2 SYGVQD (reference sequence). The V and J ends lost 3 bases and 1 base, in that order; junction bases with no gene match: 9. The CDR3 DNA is TGCGCCAGCAGTGACCCGGACGGACAGGGGGGGTCCTACGAGCAGTACTTC. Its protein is CASSDPDGQGGSYEQYF.

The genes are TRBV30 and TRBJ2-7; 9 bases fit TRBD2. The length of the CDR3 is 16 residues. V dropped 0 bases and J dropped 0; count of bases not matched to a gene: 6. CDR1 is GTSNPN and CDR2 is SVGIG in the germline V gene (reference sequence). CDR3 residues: CAWSVGGGRASYEQYF. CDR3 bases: TGTGCCTGGAGTGTAGGTGGCGGGAGGGCCTCCTACGAGCAGTACTTC.

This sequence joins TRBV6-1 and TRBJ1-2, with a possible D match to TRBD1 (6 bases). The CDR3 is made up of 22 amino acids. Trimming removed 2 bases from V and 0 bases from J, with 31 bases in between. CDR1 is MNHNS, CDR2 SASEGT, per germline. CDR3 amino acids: CASSESGDIGSRLLLANYGYTF. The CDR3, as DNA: TGTGCCAGCAGTGAATCGGGGGACATAGGGTCCCGCCTATTGTTAGCTAACTATGGCTACACCTTC.

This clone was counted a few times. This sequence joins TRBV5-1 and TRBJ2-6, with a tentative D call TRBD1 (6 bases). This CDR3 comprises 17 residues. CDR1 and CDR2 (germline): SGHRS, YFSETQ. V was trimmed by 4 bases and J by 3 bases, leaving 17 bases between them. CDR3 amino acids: CASSPQLQGIGANVLTF. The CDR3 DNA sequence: TGCGCCAGCAGCCCACAACTACAGGGAATTGGGGCCAACGTCCTGACTTTC. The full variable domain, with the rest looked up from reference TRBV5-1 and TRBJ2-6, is KAGVTQTPRYLIKTRGQQVTLSCSPISGHRSVSWYQQTPGQGLQFLFEYFSETQRNKGNFPGRFSGRQFSNSRSEMNVSTLELGDSALYLCASSPQLQGIGANVLTFGAGSRLTVL.

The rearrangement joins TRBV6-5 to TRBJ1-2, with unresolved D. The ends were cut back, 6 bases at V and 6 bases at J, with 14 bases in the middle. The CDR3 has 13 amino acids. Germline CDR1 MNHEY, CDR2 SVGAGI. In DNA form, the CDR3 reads TGTGCCAGCAGCAACTACAAGGCGCATGGCTACACCTTC. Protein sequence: CASSNYKAHGYTF.

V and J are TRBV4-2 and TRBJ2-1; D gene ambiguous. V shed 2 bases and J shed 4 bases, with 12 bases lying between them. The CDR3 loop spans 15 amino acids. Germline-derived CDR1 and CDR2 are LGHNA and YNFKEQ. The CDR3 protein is CASSQNPGSYNEQFF. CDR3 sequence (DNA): TGTGCCAGCAGCCAAAATCCCGGCTCTTACAATGAGCAGTTCTTC.

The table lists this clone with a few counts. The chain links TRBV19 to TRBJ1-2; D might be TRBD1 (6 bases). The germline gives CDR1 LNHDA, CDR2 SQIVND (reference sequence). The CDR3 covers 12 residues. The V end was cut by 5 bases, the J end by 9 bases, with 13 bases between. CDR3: CASSRGLSSYTF. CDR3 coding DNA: TGTGCCAGTAGTCGGGGGCTTTCCAGCTACACCTTC.

The CDR3 spells CASSSGTAHYEQYF. The CDR3 coding sequence is TGTGCCAGCAGTTCCGGGACAGCACATTACGAGCAGTACTTC. V and J are TRBV28 and TRBJ2-5; TRBD1 matches at 7 bases. The assigned J gene may be wrong: the sequence end matches TRBJ2-7 better. From germline, CDR1 is MDHEN and CDR2 SYDVKM. The CDR3 runs to 14 residues.

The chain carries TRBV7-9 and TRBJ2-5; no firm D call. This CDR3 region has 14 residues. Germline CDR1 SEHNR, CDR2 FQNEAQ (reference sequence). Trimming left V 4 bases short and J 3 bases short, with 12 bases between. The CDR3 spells CASSSKLTKETQYF. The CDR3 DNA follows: TGTGCCAGCAGCTCCAAGCTTACAAAAGAGACCCAGTACTTC.

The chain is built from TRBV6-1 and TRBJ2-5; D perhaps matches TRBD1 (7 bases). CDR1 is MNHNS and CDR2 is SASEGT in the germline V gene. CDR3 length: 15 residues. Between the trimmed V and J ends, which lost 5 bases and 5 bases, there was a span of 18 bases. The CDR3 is CASSLQGGVMETQYF. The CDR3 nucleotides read TGTGCCAGCAGTCTGCAGGGGGGTGTTATGGAGACCCAGTACTTC.

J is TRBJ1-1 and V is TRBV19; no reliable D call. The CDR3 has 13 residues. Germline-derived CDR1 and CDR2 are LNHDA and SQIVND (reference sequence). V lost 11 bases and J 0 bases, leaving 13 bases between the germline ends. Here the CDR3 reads CAVPLPLNTEAFF. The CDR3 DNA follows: TGTGCCGTCCCCCTCCCTTTGAACACTGAAGCTTTCTTT.

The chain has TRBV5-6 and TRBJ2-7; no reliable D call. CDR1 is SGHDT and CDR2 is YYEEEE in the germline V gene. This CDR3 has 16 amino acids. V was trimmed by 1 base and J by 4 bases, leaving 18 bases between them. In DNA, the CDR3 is TGTGCCAGCAGCTTGTCGGTAGGCGGCTGGGCGTACGAGCAGTACTTC. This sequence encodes CASSLSVGGWAYEQYF. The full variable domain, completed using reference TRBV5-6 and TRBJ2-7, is DAGVTQSPTHLIKTRGQQVTLRCSPKSGHDTVSWYQQALGQGPQFIFQYYEEEERQRGNFPDRFSGHQFPNYSSELNVNALLLGDSALYLCASSLSVGGWAYEQYFGPGTRLTVT.

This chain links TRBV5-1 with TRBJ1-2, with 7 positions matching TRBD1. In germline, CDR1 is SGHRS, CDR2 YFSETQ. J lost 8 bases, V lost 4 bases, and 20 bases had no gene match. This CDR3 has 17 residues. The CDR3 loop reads CASSTNPTGIKDSGYTF. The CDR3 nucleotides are TGCGCCAGCAGCACGAACCCGACAGGGATCAAAGATTCGGGCTACACCTTC.